This is a list of T cell receptor beta chains from one sample in a study of CD8+ T cells in alopecia areata. Only in-frame clones appear in the TCRdb table, and some are missing; sequencing was by immunoSEQ multiplex PCR. Here the sample spans 250,000 or so clones, roughly 69% being singletons. Sequencing was performed on CD4+ T cells sorted from blood, taken at week 0. Receptors were obtained from a human donor with alopecia areata. The CDR3 runs from the conserved cysteine through the conserved F or W. The order of the fields is clone size, D gene, V gene, J gene, CDR3 protein, CDR3 DNA. A D gene is named only where the DNA matches it firmly. Some rows mark clone size as missing; the rest say once, few, many or name a class of expanded clone.

>once|TRBD1|TRBV30|TRBJ1-6
CAWGGQGPNSPLHF
TGTGCCTGGGGGGGACAGGGGCCTAATTCACCCCTCCACTTT
>-|-|TRBV6-1|TRBJ1-5
CASSEGRQPQHF
TGTGCCAGCAGTGAAGGGAGACAGCCCCAGCATTTT
>-|-|TRBV25-1|TRBJ1-5
CASSGFEHF
TGTGCAAGTTCGGGTTTTGAGCATTTT
>-|-|TRBV29-1|TRBJ1-5
CSVSRQDQPQHF
TGCAGCGTTTCTCGGCAGGATCAGCCCCAGCATTTT
>-|TRBD2|TRBV10-3|TRBJ2-3
CAISESRTRFGSTDTQYF
TGTGCCATCAGTGAGTCCCGGACTAGATTTGGGAGCACAGATACGCAGTATTTT
>-|-|TRBV7-9|TRBJ1-1
CASSLMTDTEAFF
TGTGCCAGCAGCTTAATGACGGACACTGAAGCTTTCTTT
>-|-|TRBV7-7|TRBJ2-5
CASSLVGETQYF
TGTGCTAGCAGCTTAGTCGGTGAGACCCAGTACTTC
>-|TRBD1|TRBV29-1|TRBJ2-7
CSVEEWGTGDFFSHEQYF
TGCAGCGTTGAAGAATGGGGGACAGGGGATTTTTTCTCCCACGAGCAGTACTTC
>-|-|TRBV30|TRBJ1-1
CAWKQNTEAFF
TGTGCCTGGAAACAGAACACTGAAGCTTTCTTT
>-|-|TRBV30|TRBJ1-3
CAWSEEYSGNTIYF
TGTGCCTGGAGTGAGGAGTACTCTGGAAACACCATATATTTT
>-|-|TRBV5-6|TRBJ1-5
CASSLQRGNSNQPQHF
TGTGCCAGCAGCTTGCAAAGGGGAAATAGCAATCAGCCCCAGCATTTT
>-|-|TRBV18|TRBJ1-2
CASSPPGRLFGYTF
TGTGCCAGCTCACCACCGGGGAGGCTGTTCGGCTACACCTTC
>-|-|TRBV6-5|TRBJ1-3
CATLTVSSGNTIYF
TGTGCCACCTTGACCGTAAGCTCTGGAAACACCATATATTTT
>-|-|TRBV29-1|TRBJ2-5
CSVEEVSRTQYF
TGCAGCGTTGAAGAGGTCTCCAGGACCCAGTACTTC
>-|-|TRBV30|TRBJ1-5
CAWTLGGAGNQPQHF
TGTGCCTGGACCTTGGGGGGGGCCGGCAATCAGCCCCAGCATTTT
>-|TRBD1|TRBV30|TRBJ1-5
CAWSPGQGNQPQHF
TGTGCCTGGAGTCCTGGACAGGGGAATCAGCCCCAGCATTTT
>few|-|TRBV5-1|TRBJ2-7
CASSSRRGSYEQYF
TGCGCCAGCAGCTCCCGGAGGGGCTCCTACGAGCAGTACTTC
>-|-|TRBV29-1|TRBJ1-6
CSAQGAANSPLHF
TGCAGCGCCCAAGGGGCAGCAAATTCACCCCTCCACTTT
>-|-|TRBV14|TRBJ2-7
CASSPGSYEQYF
TGTGCCAGCAGCCCTGGCTCCTACGAGCAGTACTTC
>-|-|TRBV9|TRBJ1-6
CASSVEGRNSPLHF
TGTGCCAGCAGCGTAGAAGGAAGGAATTCACCCCTCCACTTT
>-|-|TRBV6-5|TRBJ2-5
CASRRSRVRETQYF
TGTGCCAGCAGACGCAGCCGGGTCCGTGAGACCCAGTACTTC
>-|TRBD2|TRBV5-5|TRBJ2-3
CASSLTAGGDTQYF
TGTGCCAGCAGCCTGACCGCGGGGGGAGATACGCAGTATTTT
>once|TRBD1|TRBV19|TRBJ1-6
CASVDREASPLHF
TGTGCCAGTGTCGACAGGGAAGCTTCACCCCTCCACTTT
>-|-|TRBV5-1|TRBJ1-1
CASSQTGNTEAFF
TGCGCCAGCAGCCAGACAGGGAACACTGAAGCTTTCTTT